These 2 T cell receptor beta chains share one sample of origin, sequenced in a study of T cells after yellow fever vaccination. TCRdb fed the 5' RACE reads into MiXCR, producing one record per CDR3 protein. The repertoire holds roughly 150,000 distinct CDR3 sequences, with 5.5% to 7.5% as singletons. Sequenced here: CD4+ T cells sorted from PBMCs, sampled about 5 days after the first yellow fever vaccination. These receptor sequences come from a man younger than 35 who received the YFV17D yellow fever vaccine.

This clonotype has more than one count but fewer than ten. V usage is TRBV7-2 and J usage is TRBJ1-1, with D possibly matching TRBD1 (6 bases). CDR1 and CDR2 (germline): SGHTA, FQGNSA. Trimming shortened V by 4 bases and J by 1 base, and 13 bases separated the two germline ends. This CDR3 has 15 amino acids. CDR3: CASSYLGGANTEAFF. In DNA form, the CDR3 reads TGTGCCAGCAGCTACCTCGGGGGCGCGAACACTGAAGCTTTCTTT.

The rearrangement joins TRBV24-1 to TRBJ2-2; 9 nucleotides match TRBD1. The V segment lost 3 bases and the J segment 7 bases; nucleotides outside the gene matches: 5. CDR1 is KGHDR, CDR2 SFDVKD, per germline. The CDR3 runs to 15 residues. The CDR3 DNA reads TGTGCCACCAGTGATCCGGGACAGGGAATCGGGGAGCTGTTTTTT. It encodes CATSDPGQGIGELFF.